The 17 T cell receptor beta chains listed next were all sequenced from one sample in a study of metastatic and nonmetastatic thyroid tumors. TCRdb called clones again from the PCR reads with MiXCR. Of around 30,000 clones in the sample, 23% were seen once. Thyroid surgery was preceded by no treatment in any patient. The material sequenced was blood. The source is a female donor with papillary thyroid cancer or a benign thyroid nodule (not recorded which). Some clones in this sample may be carry-over from other donors' samples.

The rearrangement uses TRBV6-4 and TRBJ2-3; D ambiguous. The V and J ends lost 3 bases and 0 bases respectively, with 4 bases between them. The CDR3 spans 13 residues. Germline CDR1 reads MRHNA; CDR2 reads SNTAGT. CDR3 amino acids: CASSEGSTDTQYF. CDR3 bases: TGTGCCAGCAGTGAAGGTAGCACAGATACGCAGTATTTT.

This clone appeared many times. The chain combines TRBV5-1 with TRBJ2-1, with D perhaps TRBD1 or TRBD2 (5 bases each). Germline V CDR1 and CDR2: SGHRS, YFSETQ. Deletions cut 8 bases from V and 9 bases from J, with 15 bases between. This CDR3 is 12 amino acids long. This CDR3 is CASRDLLGEQFF. DNA of the CDR3: TGCGCCAGTAGGGACCTCCTAGGTGAGCAGTTCTTC.

This clone has a count of ten or more. The chain employs TRBV30 and TRBJ1-4, with unresolved D. The CDR3 length is 14 residues. The V and J ends lost 4 bases and 0 bases respectively, with 9 bases between them. Germline V gives CDR1 GTSNPN, CDR2 SVGIG (reference sequence). The CDR3 region is CAWTPGATNEKLFF. CDR3 nucleotide sequence: TGTGCCTGGACCCCCGGAGCAACTAATGAAAAACTGTTTTTT.

Many counts were recorded for this clone. The rearrangement joins TRBV12-3 or TRBV12-4 to TRBJ2-2, with D perhaps TRBD1 (6 bases). The CDR3 covers 13 residues. V lost 6 bases to trimming and J lost 3 bases, with 8 bases between them. In DNA, the CDR3 is TGTGCCAGCAGCCGGACAGACACCGGGGAGCTGTTTTTT. It encodes CASSRTDTGELFF.

This clone has ten or more counts. This chain links TRBV5-1 with TRBJ1-1; unclear D gene. Germline V gene sequence: CDR1 SGHRS, CDR2 YFSETQ. CDR3 length: 14 amino acids. Trimming shortened V by 4 bases and J by 5 bases, and 15 bases separated the two germline ends. The CDR3 here is CASSPWTEDTEAFF. The CDR3 bases are TGCGCCAGCAGCCCATGGACGGAGGATACTGAAGCTTTCTTT.

This clone is deemed medium-sized. The rearrangement uses TRBV6-2 or TRBV6-3 and TRBJ1-6; D is possibly TRBD1 (5 bases). Germline-derived CDR1 and CDR2 are MNHEY and SVGEGT. The CDR3 has 17 amino acids. Trimming took off 2 bases at V and 0 bases at J, with 11 bases between the two ends. The CDR3 sequence: CASSYRGTYSYNSPLHF. In DNA form, the CDR3 reads TGTGCCAGCAGTTACCGAGGGACCTACTCCTATAATTCACCCCTCCACTTT.

About this clone itself: Given a much more abundant clone one base away, this may be a read error. The rearrangement joins TRBV3-1 to TRBJ1-4; D ambiguous. The germline gives CDR1 LGHDT, CDR2 YNNKEL (reference sequence). The CDR3 runs 14 residues. Deletions cut 0 bases from V and 12 bases from J, with 14 bases between. The DNA for the CDR3 is TGTGCCAGCAGCCAAGATCTTACAGTGCGGGAACTGTTTTTT. It specifies CASSQDLTVRELFF.

This clone appeared many times. The genes are TRBV29-1 and TRBJ2-5; the D gene is possibly TRBD2 (5 bases). V lost 8 bases to trimming and J lost 0 bases, with 10 bases between them. The CDR3 is made up of 12 amino acids. Germline V gene sequence: CDR1 SQVTM, CDR2 ANQGSEA. The DNA of the CDR3 is TGCAGCTCCTCGGACTACCAAGAGACCCAGTACTTC. Translation: CSSSDYQETQYF.

By sample share, this clone is medium-sized. The gene calls are TRBV11-3 and TRBJ2-2, with 8 bases identical to TRBD1. The CDR3 runs to 14 residues. Per the germline V gene, CDR1 is SGHNT and CDR2 is YENEEA. Trimming at V came to 5 bases and at J to 7 bases, leaving 6 bases not matched to a gene. CDR3 bases: TGTGCCAGCAGCCCCAGGGGGCTAAACGGGGAGCTGTTTTTT. Translation gives CASSPRGLNGELFF.

This clone showed up many times. The genes are TRBV7-6 and TRBJ2-2; D is ambiguous. V lost 5 bases and J lost 2, with 9 bases in between. CDR1 is SGHVS and CDR2 is FNYEAQ in the germline V gene. The CDR3 has 14 amino acids. The CDR3 region has the DNA TGTGCCAGCAGCCCCGACTCTAACACCGGGGAGCTGTTTTTT. It yields the protein CASSPDSNTGELFF.

This clone was counted a few times. The germline gene is not matched at one end of the junction; a read error may be the cause. The rearrangement links TRBV6-1 to TRBJ2-7; D unresolved. The CDR3 is 14 residues long. Germline V gives CDR1 MNHNS, CDR2 SASEGT. The CDR3 is CASSKRTEPAEHYF. The DNA for the CDR3 is TGTGCCAGCAGTAAAAGAACTGAACCCGCCGAGCATTACTTC.

This clone appeared a few times. The V call is TRBV12-3 or TRBV12-4, the J call TRBJ2-3, with 13 bases identical to TRBD2. This CDR3 region has 15 residues. After removal of 8 bases from V and 2 bases from J, the junction contained 4 bases not matched to a gene. The CDR3 here is CASSGLAGYTDTQYF. CDR3 nucleotides: TGTGCCAGCTCGGGACTAGCGGGGTACACAGATACGCAGTATTTT.

This clone was counted many times. The rearrangement joins TRBV9 to TRBJ2-2, with 7 bases matching TRBD1. Germline values: CDR1 SGDLS, CDR2 YYNGEE. The CDR3 has 17 residues. J was trimmed by 5 bases and V by 4 bases; bases with no gene match: 14. The CDR3 spells CASSSTRQGRRTGELFF. The CDR3 nucleotides are TGTGCCAGCAGCAGCACTAGACAGGGAAGGAGGACCGGGGAGCTGTTTTTT. The full variable domain, rest sourced from reference TRBV9 and TRBJ2-2, is DSGVTQTPKHLITATGQRVTLRCSPRSGDLSVYWYQQSLDQGLQFLIQYYNGEERAKGNILERFSAQQFPDLHSELNLSSLELGDSALYFCASSSTRQGRRTGELFFGEGSRLTVL.

This clone showed up many times. The chain has TRBV7-9 and TRBJ2-5; D is perhaps TRBD1 (5 bases). CDR1 is SEHNR and CDR2 is FQNEAQ in the germline V gene (reference sequence). Trimming removed 8 bases from V and 1 base from J, with 17 bases in between. The CDR3 has 15 amino acids. The CDR3 DNA is TGTGCCAGCGGCCCCCCCTCAGGGCTCCAAGAGACCCAGTACTTC. As protein: CASGPPSGLQETQYF. Based on the CDR3 plus reference TRBV7-9 and TRBJ2-5, the full variable domain is DTGVSQNPRHKITKRGQNVTFRCDPISEHNRLYWYRQTLGQGPEFLTYFQNEAQLEKSRLLSDRFSAERPKGSFSTLEIQRTEQGDSAMYLCASGPPSGLQETQYFGPGTRLLVL.

This clone came up many times. V and J are TRBV2 and TRBJ1-2, with 7 bases identical to TRBD1. V shed 6 bases and J 8 bases; nucleotides not matched to a gene: 9. The germline V gene encodes CDR1 SNHLY and CDR2 FYNNEI. CDR3 size: 13 residues. The CDR3 sequence: CASRSEQGQGYTF. CDR3 coding DNA: TGTGCCAGCAGATCTGAACAGGGGCAGGGCTACACCTTC.

In its sample, this clone was seen many times. One end of the junction does not line up with germline, which may come from a read error. The chain has TRBV19 and TRBJ1-2, with D maybe TRBD1 (6 bases). The CDR3 is 14 residues long. CDR1 and CDR2 from the germline V gene are LNHDA and SQIVND (reference sequence). The CDR3: CASSPWTADAPHLF. CDR3 nucleotides: TGTGCCAGTAGTCCCTGGACAGCGGACGCCCCGCATCTCTTC.

The gene calls are TRBV20-1 and TRBJ2-1; 7 positions match TRBD2. V was pared by 5 bases and J by 10 bases, with 11 bases of the junction left unmatched. The CDR3 has 13 amino acids. Per the germline V gene, CDR1 is DFQATT and CDR2 is SNEGSKA (reference sequence). The CDR3 region is CSAPASGIDEQFF. In DNA form, the CDR3 reads TGCAGTGCTCCGGCTAGCGGTATAGACGAGCAGTTCTTC.